This TCR beta chain came from a study of blood T cell repertoires in COVID-19 (dated by TCRdb to 2018 to 2021). Concerning the study at large: The collaborator samples originated in the United States, Italy and Spain and spanned the acute and convalescent phases of COVID-19. The dataset comprised deeply sampled blood TCRbeta repertoires from subjects exposed to, actively infected with, or recovered from COVID-19. A de-identified subject ID, COVID-19 status, age in years and sex were almost always included in the sample metadata. The prospective study material was composed of cDNA or gDNA derived from T cells, B-cell-depleted T cells, or PBMCs. The repertoires were released in a freely available public database intended as a resource for research on the immune response to SARS-CoV-2. Where available, HLA class I and class II types were taken from metadata supplied by the sample provider and were not determined by assay-based typing. Samples came from the ongoing ImmuneRACE study (first 160 participants) plus 1,254 subjects from 6 global collaborators.

The CDR3 sequence holds 13 residues, the cysteine and phenylalanine included. CDR3 DNA is the only sequence kept; it has 39 bases, read in frame from the first base. V loses 2 bases at its end and J loses 8 bases; junction bases beyond the gene matches: 4. CDR1 and CDR2 (SGDLS, YYNGEE) derive from the germline V gene. The research as a whole found: The quantity of clinical and demographic metadata differed by source and by participant and was supplied without curation.

The immunoSEQ Assay, a bias-controlled multiplex PCR, was used to amplify TCRbeta CDR3 regions from genomic DNA. The original methods were these. The number of nucleated cells in each sample was estimated from the amplification of reference gene primers within the assay. To quantify the absolute abundance of each unique TCRbeta CDR3 rearrangement, sequence reads were collapsed and filtered. Productive Simpson clonality was computed per sample as the square root of Simpson's diversity index over productive rearrangements. This immuneACCESS table, as held by TCRdb, lists in-frame sequences with V and J called but not all clones. Of the missing ones, under half trace to an unresolved V gene in checked studies; the others have no known cause. V, J and clone size reflect that table, while D and trimming were determined from the DNA. The sample table lists about 380,000 clones, less than 85% of them with a count of one. The top ten hold 3.6% of the sample.

Whole blood was collected in K2EDTA tubes by collaborating institutions according to the institutions' own protocols. Collaborator samples were shipped for TCRbeta analysis as frozen whole blood, isolated PBMCs, or DNA extracted from either sample type. As to this clone: The target of this receptor is not known. Per-base qualities were not stored, and no clone one base away is much larger.

The receptor was isolated from a woman under 30 with acute or convalescent COVID-19. Sequencing was performed on peripheral blood. The V gene is TRBV9 and the J gene is TRBJ1-2; TRBD1 matches 9 bases in the middle. The CDR3 region: CASSVTGGQGYTF. The sequenced DNA: TGTGCCAGCAGCGTTACAGGGGGCCAGGGCTACACCTTC.